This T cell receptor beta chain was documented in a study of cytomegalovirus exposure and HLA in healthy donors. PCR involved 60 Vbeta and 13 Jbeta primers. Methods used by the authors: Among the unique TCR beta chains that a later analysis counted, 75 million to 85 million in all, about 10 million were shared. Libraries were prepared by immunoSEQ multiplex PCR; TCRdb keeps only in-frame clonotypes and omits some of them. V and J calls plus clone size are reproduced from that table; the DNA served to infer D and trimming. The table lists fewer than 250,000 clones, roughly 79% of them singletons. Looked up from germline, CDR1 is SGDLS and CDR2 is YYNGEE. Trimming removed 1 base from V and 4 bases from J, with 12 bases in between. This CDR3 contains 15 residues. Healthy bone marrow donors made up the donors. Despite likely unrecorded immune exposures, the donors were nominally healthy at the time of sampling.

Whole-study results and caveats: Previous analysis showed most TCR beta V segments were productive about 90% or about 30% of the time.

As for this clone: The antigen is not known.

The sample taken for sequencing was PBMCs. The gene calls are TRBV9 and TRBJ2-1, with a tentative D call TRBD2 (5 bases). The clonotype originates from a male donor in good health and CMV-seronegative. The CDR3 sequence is CASSVSGFTYNEQFF. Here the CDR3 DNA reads TGTGCCAGCAGCGTAAGCGGCTTTACGTACAATGAGCAGTTCTTC.